These 16 T cell receptor beta chains share one sample of origin, sequenced in a study of cytotoxic CD8 clonotypes in ibrutinib-treated CLL. Profiled with immunoSEQ multiplex PCR; TCRdb holds only in-frame clones, not every one. The sample lists about 140,000 clones; 80% were seen once. Sequenced material: PBMCs, taken after 36 months of ibrutinib treatment. The source is a human donor with chronic lymphocytic leukemia.

V usage is TRBV30 and J usage is TRBJ2-1, with D perhaps TRBD1 (6 bases). Between the trimmed V and J ends, which lost 5 bases and 13 bases, there was a span of 12 bases. CDR3 size: 10 residues. The germline V gene has CDR1 GTSNPN and CDR2 SVGIG (reference sequence). The CDR3 reads CAWSDRPQFF. CDR3 in DNA: TGTGCCTGGTCCGACAGGCCACAGTTCTTC.

This chain connects TRBV18 to TRBJ2-2; TRBD1 aligns across 7 bases. Germline V gene lookup returns CDR1 KGHSH and CDR2 LQKENI. The CDR3 sequence is 17 residues long. Trimming at V came to 5 bases and at J to 2 bases, leaving 11 bases not matched to a gene. The CDR3 is CASSSRSGTANTGELFF. The CDR3 DNA reads as TGTGCCAGCTCATCCCGATCCGGGACAGCCAACACCGGGGAGCTGTTTTTT.

The table lists this clone with a count of one. The chain links TRBV29-1 to TRBJ1-3, with a possible D match to TRBD1 (6 bases). In germline, CDR1 is SQVTM, CDR2 ANQGSEA. CDR3 length equals 14 residues. V shed 5 bases and J shed 1 base, with 12 bases lying between them. This CDR3 is CSVTQQGSGNTIYF. CDR3 coding DNA: TGCAGCGTTACTCAACAGGGATCTGGAAACACCATATATTTT.

The gene calls are TRBV18 and TRBJ1-1; D remains ambiguous. Germline V lookup: CDR1 KGHSH, CDR2 LQKENI. CDR3 size: 14 residues. Trimming stripped 1 base from V and 4 bases from J, with 10 bases between. CDR3 in DNA: TGTGCCAGCTCACCACGAAAGGGTGTCACTGAAGCTTTCTTT. Amino acid sequence: CASSPRKGVTEAFF.

CDR3 DNA sequence: TGCAGCGTTGGGGGGCAGGGGCGAGCCAAAAACATTCAGTACTTC. As protein: CSVGGQGRAKNIQYF. J is TRBJ2-4 and V is TRBV29-1; D is perhaps TRBD1 (6 bases). Germline-derived CDR1 and CDR2 are SQVTM and ANQGSEA. The CDR3 runs to 15 residues. V gave up 4 bases and J gave up 0 bases, with 13 bases separating them.

This sequence joins TRBV6-4 and TRBJ2-2, with D possibly matching TRBD1 (6 bases). V was shortened by 4 bases and J by 8 bases, with 11 bases between the two germline ends. CDR1 and CDR2 (germline): MRHNA, SNTAGT. The CDR3 runs to 13 residues. The chain's CDR3 is CASSVGTTGELFF. The CDR3 DNA follows: TGTGCCAGCAGTGTCGGGACAACAGGGGAGCTGTTTTTT.

The J gene is TRBJ2-1, the V gene TRBV18; perhaps TRBD2 as D (6 bases). The germline V and J ends were trimmed by 2 bases and 6 bases, with 20 bases remaining between them. CDR3 length: 17 amino acids. Germline loops: CDR1 KGHSH, CDR2 LQKENI. CDR3 nucleotides: TGTGCCAGCTCACCAAACCGGGAGATGGCCTCGGCCAATGAGCAGTTCTTC. Translating it yields CASSPNREMASANEQFF.

The chain links TRBV7-9 to TRBJ1-2, with 10 bases aligning to TRBD1. V lost 3 bases to trimming and J lost 2 bases; unmatched junction nucleotides: 9. The CDR3 has 17 residues. Germline V gene lookup returns CDR1 SEHNR and CDR2 FQNEAQ (reference sequence). CDR3 loop: CASSLLRGQGLNYGYTF. The CDR3 bases are TGTGCCAGCAGCTTGCTCCGGGGACAGGGGTTGAACTATGGCTACACCTTC.

The chain has TRBV18 and TRBJ1-1; the D gene is possibly TRBD1 (6 bases). From germline, CDR1 is KGHSH and CDR2 LQKENI. Deletions cut 2 bases from V and 4 bases from J, with 14 bases between. CDR3 length: 15 amino acids. CDR3 loop: CASSPTAGVVTEAFF. In DNA form, the CDR3 reads TGTGCCAGCTCACCAACAGCAGGGGTGGTCACTGAAGCTTTCTTT.

The J gene is TRBJ2-7, the V gene TRBV28; 7 nucleotides agree with TRBD1. The CDR3 contains 14 residues. Germline trimming cut 4 bases from V and 3 bases from J; bases unmatched to any gene: 6. The germline V gene has CDR1 MDHEN and CDR2 SYDVKM. The CDR3 loop is CASSSGQSHYEQYF. CDR3 nucleotide sequence: TGTGCCAGCAGTTCGGGACAGAGCCACTACGAGCAGTACTTC.

The chain is built from TRBV7-2 and TRBJ2-5; D not certain. The CDR3 runs to 15 residues. The V end lost 3 bases, the J end lost 5 bases, and 16 bases lay between the germline ends. CDR1 and CDR2 from the germline V gene are SGHTA and FQGNSA. DNA for the CDR3: TGTGCCAGCAGCTTTGGGCGACTGCTGTCGGAGACCCAGTACTTC. It specifies CASSFGRLLSETQYF.

This chain uses TRBV28 with TRBJ2-7; 7 bases align to TRBD1. The CDR3 length is 15 residues. Per the germline V gene, CDR1 is MDHEN and CDR2 is SYDVKM. Trimming took 7 bases from V and 0 from J; bases not matched to a gene: 9. The CDR3 spells CASKIGTASSYEQYF. The CDR3 coding sequence is TGTGCCAGCAAGATCGGGACAGCCAGCTCCTACGAGCAGTACTTC.

This clone was seen once. The chain carries TRBV6-6 and TRBJ2-7, with TRBD2 as a possible D gene (5 bases). Trimming left V 5 bases short and J 3 bases short, with 11 bases between. Germline CDR1 MNHNY, CDR2 SVGAGI (reference sequence). The CDR3 sequence is 13 residues long. The CDR3, as DNA: TGTGCCAGCAGTCCCTCGGGGAACTACGAGCAGTACTTC. Translating it yields CASSPSGNYEQYF.

V gene TRBV6-5 combines with J gene TRBJ1-6; D call uncertain. The V end was cut by 6 bases, the J end by 0 bases, with 6 bases between. The CDR3 sequence is 14 residues long. Germline V gene lookup returns CDR1 MNHEY and CDR2 SVGAGI. The CDR3 here is CASRRDSYNSPLHF. The CDR3 coding sequence is TGTGCCAGCAGACGAGACTCCTATAATTCACCCCTCCACTTT.

This clone was counted between two and nine times. V is TRBV4-2 and J is TRBJ1-2, with D perhaps matching TRBD1 (5 bases). Trimming removed 0 bases from V and 3 bases from J, with 8 bases in between. The CDR3 is made up of 14 amino acids. The V gene's germline CDR1 is LGHNA and CDR2 YNFKEQ. CDR3 amino acids: CASSQDLRDYGYTF. DNA for the CDR3: TGTGCCAGCAGCCAAGATCTCAGGGACTATGGCTACACCTTC.

Note on this clone: Since the CDR3 does not end with the conserved phenylalanine or tryptophan, this likely comes from a read error. No DNA is shown, since the ends of the CDR3 on it are uncertain; the CDR3 is the one TCRdb lists. The rearrangement joins TRBV27 to TRBJ2-7; TRBD2, the D gene given by the table, was not confirmed from the DNA. In germline, CDR1 is MNHEY, CDR2 SMNVEV (reference sequence). The CDR3 adds up to 8 amino acids, both ends counted. The CDR3 loop is CASSFLGS.